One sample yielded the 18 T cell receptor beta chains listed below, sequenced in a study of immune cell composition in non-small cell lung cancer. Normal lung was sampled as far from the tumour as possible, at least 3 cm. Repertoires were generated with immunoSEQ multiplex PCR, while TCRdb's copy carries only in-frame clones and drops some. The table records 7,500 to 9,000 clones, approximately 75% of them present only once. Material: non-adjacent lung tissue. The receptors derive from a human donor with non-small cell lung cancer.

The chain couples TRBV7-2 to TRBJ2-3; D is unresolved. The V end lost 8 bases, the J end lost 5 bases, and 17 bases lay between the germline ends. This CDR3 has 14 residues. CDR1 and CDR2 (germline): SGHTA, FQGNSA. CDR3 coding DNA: TGTGCCAGCGGGTCAAGCCCCACCAGAGATACGCAGTATTTT. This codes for CASGSSPTRDTQYF. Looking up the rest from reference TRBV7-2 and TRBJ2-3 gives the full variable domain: GAGVSQSPSNKVTEKGKDVELRCDPISGHTALYWYRQSLGQGLEFLIYFQGNSAPDKSGLPSDRFSAERTGGSVSTLTIQRTQQEDSAVYLCASGSSPTRDTQYFGPGTRLTVL.

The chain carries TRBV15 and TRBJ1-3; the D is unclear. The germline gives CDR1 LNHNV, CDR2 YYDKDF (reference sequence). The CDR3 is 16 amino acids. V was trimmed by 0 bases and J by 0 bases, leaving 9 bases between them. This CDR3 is CATSRERALSGNTIYF. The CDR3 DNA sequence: TGTGCCACCAGCAGAGAGCGGGCCCTCTCTGGAAACACCATATATTTT.

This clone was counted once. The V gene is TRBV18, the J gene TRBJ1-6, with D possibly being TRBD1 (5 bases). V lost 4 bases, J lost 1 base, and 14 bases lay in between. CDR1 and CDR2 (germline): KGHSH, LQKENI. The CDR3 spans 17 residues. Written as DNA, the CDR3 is TGTGCCAGCTCACAGGATAACAGGAGATCCTATAATTCACCCCTCCACTTT. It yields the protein CASSQDNRRSYNSPLHF.

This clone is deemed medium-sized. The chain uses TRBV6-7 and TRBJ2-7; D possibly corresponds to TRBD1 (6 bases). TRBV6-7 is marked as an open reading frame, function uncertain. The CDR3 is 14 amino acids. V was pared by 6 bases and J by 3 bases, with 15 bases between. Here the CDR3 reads CASSTPGTNYEQYF. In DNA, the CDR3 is TGTGCCAGCAGCACGCCCGGGACAAACTACGAGCAGTACTTC.

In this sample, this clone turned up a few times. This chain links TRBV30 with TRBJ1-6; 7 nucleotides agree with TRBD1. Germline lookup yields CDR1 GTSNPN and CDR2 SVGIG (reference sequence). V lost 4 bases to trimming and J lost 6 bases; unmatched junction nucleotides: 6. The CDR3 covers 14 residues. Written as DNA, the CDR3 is TGTGCCTGGATTCGGACAGGTCTTAATTCACCCCTCCACTTT. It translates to CAWIRTGLNSPLHF.

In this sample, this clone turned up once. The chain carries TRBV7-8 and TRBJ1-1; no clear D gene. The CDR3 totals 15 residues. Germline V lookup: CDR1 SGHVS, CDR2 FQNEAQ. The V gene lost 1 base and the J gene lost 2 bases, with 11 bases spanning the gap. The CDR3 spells CASSLGGNSNTEAFF. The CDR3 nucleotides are TGTGCCAGCAGCTTAGGTGGGAACAGCAACACTGAAGCTTTCTTT.

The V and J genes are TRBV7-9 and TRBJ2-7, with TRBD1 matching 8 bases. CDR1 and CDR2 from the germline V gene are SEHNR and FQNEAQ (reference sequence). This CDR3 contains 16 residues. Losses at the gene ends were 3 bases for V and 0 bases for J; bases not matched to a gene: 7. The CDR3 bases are TGTGCCAGCAGCTTGACCCGGGACAGGAGCTCCTACGAGCAGTACTTC. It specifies CASSLTRDRSSYEQYF. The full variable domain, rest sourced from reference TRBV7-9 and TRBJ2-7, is DTGVSQNPRHKITKRGQNVTFRCDPISEHNRLYWYRQTLGQGPEFLTYFQNEAQLEKSRLLSDRFSAERPKGSFSTLEIQRTEQGDSAMYLCASSLTRDRSSYEQYFGPGTRLTVT.

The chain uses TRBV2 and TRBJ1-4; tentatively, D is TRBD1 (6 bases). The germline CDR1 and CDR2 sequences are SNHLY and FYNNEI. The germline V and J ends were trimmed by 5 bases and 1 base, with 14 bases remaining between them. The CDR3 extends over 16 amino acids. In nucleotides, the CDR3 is TGTGCCAGCAGTTTTTCACAGGGTCGAACTAATGAAAAACTGTTTTTT. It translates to CASSFSQGRTNEKLFF.

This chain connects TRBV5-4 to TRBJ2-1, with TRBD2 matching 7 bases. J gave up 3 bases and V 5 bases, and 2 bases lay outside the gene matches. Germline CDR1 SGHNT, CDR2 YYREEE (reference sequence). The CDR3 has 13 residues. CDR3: CASRLANYNEQFF. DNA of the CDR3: TGTGCCAGCAGACTAGCGAACTACAATGAGCAGTTCTTC.

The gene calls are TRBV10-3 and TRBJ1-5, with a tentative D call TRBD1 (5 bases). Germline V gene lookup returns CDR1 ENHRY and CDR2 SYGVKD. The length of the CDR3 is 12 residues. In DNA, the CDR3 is TGTGCTTCGGGGGTTGACAATCAGCCCCAGCATTTT. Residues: CASGVDNQPQHF.

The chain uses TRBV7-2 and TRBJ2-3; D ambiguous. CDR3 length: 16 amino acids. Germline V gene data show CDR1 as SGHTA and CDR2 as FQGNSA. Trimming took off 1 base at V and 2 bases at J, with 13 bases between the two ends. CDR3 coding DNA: TGTGCCAGCAGCTTAGTGTATGACTCGTCCACAGATACGCAGTATTTT. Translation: CASSLVYDSSTDTQYF.

The CDR3 DNA reads TGTGCCAGCAGCCAAACAGGGCTCACTGAAGCTTTCTTT. Its protein product is CASSQTGLTEAFF. The rearrangement joins TRBV14 to TRBJ1-1; D may be TRBD1 (6 bases). The germline V gene has CDR1 SGHDN and CDR2 FVKESK. This CDR3 spans 13 amino acids. V was cut by 2 bases and J by 4 bases, with 8 bases left in between.

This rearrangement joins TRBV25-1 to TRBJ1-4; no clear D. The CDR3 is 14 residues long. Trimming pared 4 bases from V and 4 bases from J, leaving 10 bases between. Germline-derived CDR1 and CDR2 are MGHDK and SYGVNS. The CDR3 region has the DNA TGTGCCAGCAGTGGACTTTATGGTAATGAAAAACTGTTTTTT. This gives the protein CASSGLYGNEKLFF.

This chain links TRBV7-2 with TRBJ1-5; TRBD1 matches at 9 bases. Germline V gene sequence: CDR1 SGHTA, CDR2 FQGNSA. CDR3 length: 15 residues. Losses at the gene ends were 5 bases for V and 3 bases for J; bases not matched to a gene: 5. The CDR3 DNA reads TGTGCCAGCAGCGCGGGACAGGGAAACAATCAGCCCCAGCATTTT. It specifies CASSAGQGNNQPQHF.

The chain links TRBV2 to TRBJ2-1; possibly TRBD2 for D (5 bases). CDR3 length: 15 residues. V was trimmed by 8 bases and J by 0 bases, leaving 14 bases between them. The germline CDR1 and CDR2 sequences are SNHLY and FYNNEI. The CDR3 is CASRQTGSSYNEQFF. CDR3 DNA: TGTGCCAGCCGTCAAACGGGGAGCTCCTACAATGAGCAGTTCTTC.

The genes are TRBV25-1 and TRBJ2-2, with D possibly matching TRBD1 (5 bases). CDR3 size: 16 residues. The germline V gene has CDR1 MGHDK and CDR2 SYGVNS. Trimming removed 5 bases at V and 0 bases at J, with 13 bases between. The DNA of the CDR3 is TGTGCCAGCAGTTCCCTAGACAGCCCGAACACCGGGGAGCTGTTTTTT. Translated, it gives CASSSLDSPNTGELFF.

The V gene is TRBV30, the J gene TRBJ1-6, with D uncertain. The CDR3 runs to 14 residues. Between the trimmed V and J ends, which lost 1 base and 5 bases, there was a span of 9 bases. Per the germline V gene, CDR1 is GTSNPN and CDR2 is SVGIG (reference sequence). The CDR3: CAWSGGPNNSPLHF. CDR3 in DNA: TGTGCCTGGAGTGGCGGTCCAAATAATTCACCCCTCCACTTT.

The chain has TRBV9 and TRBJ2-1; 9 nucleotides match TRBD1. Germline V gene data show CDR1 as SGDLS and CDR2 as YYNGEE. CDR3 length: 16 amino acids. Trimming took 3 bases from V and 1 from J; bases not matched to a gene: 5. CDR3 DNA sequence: TGTGCCAGCAGCGCTGGGGGGACAGGGTCCTACAATGAGCAGTTCTTC. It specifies CASSAGGTGSYNEQFF.